This T cell receptor beta chain appears in the sequencing data of a study of blood T cells in healthy people across ages. The use of a sample-barcoded 5' primer and a J-beta primer mix characterized a second PCR of roughly 7 to 11 cycles. Carrying 12 random nucleotides, a template-switch adaptor labeled each individual cDNA molecule. MiXCR was run by TCRdb on the 5' RACE reads, yielding one entry per CDR3 protein. The sample includes 1.5 million to 2 million distinct CDR3 sequences, roughly 52% seen only once; the top ten take 2% to 2.5%. Donor samples were obtained from healthy Caucasian individuals from Russia, aged 6 to 90. Only a few counts were recorded for this clonotype. Looked up from germline, CDR1 is SEHNR and CDR2 is FQNEAQ (reference sequence). With V trimmed by 3 bases and J by 6 bases, 8 bases remained unmatched. The CDR3 has 16 amino acids.

The J gene is TRBJ2-1, the V gene TRBV7-9; 10 positions match TRBD2. Sequenced input: blood. This TCR was recovered from a woman aged 40 to 49 in good health. The CDR3 DNA follows: TGTGCCAGCAGCTTCCCTAGCGGGGGTAGCAGCAATGAGCAGTTCTTC. Protein sequence: CASSFPSGGSSNEQFF. Variable domain in full (rest from reference TRBV7-9 and TRBJ2-1): DTGVSQNPRHKITKRGQNVTFRCDPISEHNRLYWYRQTLGQGPEFLTYFQNEAQLEKSRLLSDRFSAERPKGSFSTLEIQRTEQGDSAMYLCASSFPSGGSSNEQFFGPGTRLTVL.